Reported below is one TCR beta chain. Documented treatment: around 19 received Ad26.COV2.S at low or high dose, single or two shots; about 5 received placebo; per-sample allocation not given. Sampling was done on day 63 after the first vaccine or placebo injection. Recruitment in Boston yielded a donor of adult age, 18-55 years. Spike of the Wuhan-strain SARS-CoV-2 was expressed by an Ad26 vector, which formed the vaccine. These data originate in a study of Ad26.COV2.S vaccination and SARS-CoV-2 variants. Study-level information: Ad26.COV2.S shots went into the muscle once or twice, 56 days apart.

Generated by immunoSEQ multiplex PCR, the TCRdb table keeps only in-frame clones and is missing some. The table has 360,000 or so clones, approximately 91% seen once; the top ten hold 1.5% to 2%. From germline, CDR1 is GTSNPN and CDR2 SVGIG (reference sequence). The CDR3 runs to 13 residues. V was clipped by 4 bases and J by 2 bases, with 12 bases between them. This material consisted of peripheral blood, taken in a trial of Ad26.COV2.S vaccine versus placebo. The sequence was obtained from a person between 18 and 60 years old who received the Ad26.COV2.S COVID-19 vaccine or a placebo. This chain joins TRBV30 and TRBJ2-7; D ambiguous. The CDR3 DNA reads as TGTGCCTGGATGAGGACCGATACCTACGAGCAGTACTTC. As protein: CAWMRTDTYEQYF.